These 3 T cell receptor beta chains were all obtained from the same sample, sequenced in a study of a mutant IDH1 vaccine in newly diagnosed glioma. Their cognate antigens are unknown. Time point noted: week 11, during vaccination. Vaccination comprised doses that each held 300 ug of mutant IDH1 20-mer peptide, plus topical imiquimod. The assay was immunoSEQ multiplex PCR, and TCRdb's table has in-frame clones only and misses some. The table lists around 31,000 clones, 75% to 85% of them singletons. This material consisted of PBMCs, taken from a glioma patient whose treatment included an IDH1 peptide vaccine. The receptors derive from a man aged 25 to 45 with glioma.

This chain joins TRBV5-4 and TRBJ2-1, with 15 bases aligning to TRBD2. Germline trimming cut 4 bases from V and 10 bases from J; bases unmatched to any gene: 6. There are 15 residues in the CDR3. Germline assignment: CDR1 SGHNT and CDR2 YYREEE (reference sequence). The CDR3 reads CASSAGLAGGYEQFF. CDR3 coding DNA: TGTGCCAGCAGCGCCGGACTAGCGGGAGGGTACGAGCAGTTCTTC.

The genes are TRBV10-3 and TRBJ1-2; TRBD1 matches 7 bases. Germline V lookup: CDR1 ENHRY, CDR2 SYGVKD. This CDR3 has 13 residues. J was trimmed by 4 bases and V by 6 bases; bases with no gene match: 5. CDR3 sequence (DNA): TGTGCCATCAGGGAGGACAGGTTCTATGGCTACACCTTC. Translation gives CAIREDRFYGYTF.

This chain uses TRBV28 with TRBJ1-5; D is unclear. The CDR3 extends over 11 amino acids. Germline lookup yields CDR1 MDHEN and CDR2 SYDVKM. Trimming took off 6 bases at V and 4 bases at J, with 4 bases between the two ends. CDR3 bases: TGTGCCAGCAGCCAGAATCAGCCCCAGCATTTT. Translated, it gives CASSQNQPQHF.